These T cell receptor beta chains were read from a single sample in a study of neurological immune-mediated disorders. TCRdb reprocessed the 5' RACE reads with MiXCR, giving one entry per CDR3 protein. The repertoire holds about 46,000 distinct CDR3 sequences, with approximately 4.5% as singletons. Source material: PBMCs. The receptors were sampled from a woman in her fifties or sixties with multiple sclerosis. Both conserved end residues are part of each CDR3. A D gene is named only where the DNA matches it firmly. The size entry is marked missing in some rows and otherwise reads once, few, many or a size class.

-	TRBV20-1	TRBJ1-2	few	TGCAGTGCTGCGGACTATGGCTACACCTTC	CSAADYGYTF
TRBD1	TRBV20-1	TRBJ1-6	-	TGCAGTGCTAGTGGCAGGGGGCTGGATTCACCCCTCCACTTT	CSASGRGLDSPLHF
-	TRBV5-1	TRBJ2-3	many	TGCGCCAGCAGCTTGGGATCCGGCCACGATACGCAGTATTTT	CASSLGSGHDTQYF
-	TRBV5-1	TRBJ1-1	few	TGCGCCAGCAGCTTCGGTGGGCTGAACACTGAAGCTTTCTTT	CASSFGGLNTEAFF
-	TRBV20-1	TRBJ2-5	many	TGCAGTGCTAGAGATGGTCGGCTCCAAGAGACCCAGTACTTC	CSARDGRLQETQYF
TRBD2	TRBV27	TRBJ2-1	few	TGTGCCAGCAGTTTCCGGGGGGACAATGAGCAGTTCTTC	CASSFRGDNEQFF
-	TRBV11-2	TRBJ2-1	many	TGTGCCAGCAGCCTTAGCGGCCTTCCCTACAATGAGCAGTTCTTC	CASSLSGLPYNEQFF
-	TRBV12-3/TRBV12-4	TRBJ1-1	few	TGTGCCAGCACCCGGGACGGACTGAACACTGAAGCTTTCTTT	CASTRDGLNTEAFF
-	TRBV6-1	TRBJ2-7	few	TGTGCCAGCAGTTATAGGACGGCCGCTTCCTACGAGCAGTACTTC	CASSYRTAASYEQYF
TRBD1	TRBV12-3/TRBV12-4	TRBJ1-2	many	TGTGCCAGCAGTCCGACAGGGAACTATGGCTACACCTTC	CASSPTGNYGYTF
-	TRBV20-1	TRBJ2-3	many	TGCAGTGCCAGCCCTGCTGCACTCGGCCCAGATACGCAGTATTTT	CSASPAALGPDTQYF
-	TRBV12-3/TRBV12-4	TRBJ2-3	few	TGTGCCAGCAGCCACCTAAGGAGGGTCACAGATACGCAGTATTTT	CASSHLRRVTDTQYF
TRBD2	TRBV20-1	TRBJ2-1	many	TGCAGTGCTAGTTTGGAGCGGGGCTACAATGAGCAGTTCTTC	CSASLERGYNEQFF
-	TRBV30	TRBJ1-1	-	TGTGCCTGGTCCCCCTGGGGGGGCCAGAACACTGAAGCTTTCTTT	CAWSPWGGQNTEAFF
TRBD2	TRBV10-3	TRBJ2-1	many	TGTGCCGTCGCCGGGACTAGAGAGGGCTATGAGCAGTTCTTC	CAVAGTREGYEQFF
TRBD1	TRBV9	TRBJ1-2	-	TGTGCCAGCAGCGTAGGACAGGGCGTTTATGGCTACACCTTC	CASSVGQGVYGYTF
-	TRBV4-3	TRBJ2-1	many	TGCGCCAGCAGCCATGTCTCCTACAATGAGCAGTTCTTC	CASSHVSYNEQFF
-	TRBV10-3	TRBJ2-6	many	TGTGCCATCCGGACCGGCGGAGGGGCTGGGGCCAACGTCCTGACTTTC	CAIRTGGGAGANVLTF
-	TRBV5-1	TRBJ2-5	many	TGCGCCAGCAGCGGACAAGAGACCCAGTACTTC	CASSGQETQYF
-	TRBV20-1	TRBJ2-5	many	TGCAGTGCTAGCCGGGACGGGAGACAAGAGACCCAGTACTTC	CSASRDGRQETQYF
-	TRBV10-3	TRBJ1-2	many	TGTGCCATCAGACCAGACGGCCTGAAGGGCTACACCTTC	CAIRPDGLKGYTF
-	TRBV5-6	TRBJ1-3	many	TGTGCCAGCAGCTTCGGCTCTGGAAACACCATATATTTT	CASSFGSGNTIYF
-	TRBV20-1	TRBJ1-5	-	TGCAGTGCTAGAAGGGGGGCGGAGGATCAGCCCCAGCATTTT	CSARRGAEDQPQHF
-	TRBV7-7	TRBJ2-6	many	TGTGCTAGCAGCCTGGGGGCGGGCAGACCTGGGGCCAACGTCCTGACTTTC	CASSLGAGRPGANVLTF
-	TRBV20-1	TRBJ2-7	many	TGCAGTGCTAGTAAGGGTTGGTCCTACGAGCAGTACTTC	CSASKGWSYEQYF
-	TRBV10-2	TRBJ2-7	many	TGCGCCAGCAGTGTCGGTGGCGGGGGCAGAACCGAGCAGTACTTC	CASSVGGGGRTEQYF
-	TRBV4-3	TRBJ2-5	-	TGCGCCAGCAGCCAAGATTCGGGGATCCAAGAGACCCAGTACTTC	CASSQDSGIQETQYF
-	TRBV5-1	TRBJ2-3	many	TGCGCCAGCACGGACCCCGGAGCAGATACGCAGTATTTT	CASTDPGADTQYF
-	TRBV5-1	TRBJ2-1	few	TGCGCCAGCAGCTTGCAGGACCCATCCTACAATGAGCAGTTCTTC	CASSLQDPSYNEQFF
TRBD2	TRBV20-1	TRBJ2-3	many	TGCAGTGCTAGAGAGGGCGGGGGTACGCAGTATTTT	CSAREGGGTQYF
TRBD2	TRBV29-1	TRBJ2-3	many	TGCAGCGTCGCGGGACTAGCGGTTGGCACAGATACGCAGTATTTT	CSVAGLAVGTDTQYF
-	TRBV7-2	TRBJ2-3	few	TGTGCCAGCAGCTTGGGACCTCGGAATACGCAGTATTTT	CASSLGPRNTQYF
-	TRBV20-1	TRBJ2-1	many	TGCAGTGCTATCGGGGTTCCTGAGCAGTTCTTC	CSAIGVPEQFF
-	TRBV5-1	TRBJ1-2	many	TGCGCCAGCAGCTTGGGGAAAGGAACAGACTATGGCTACACCTTC	CASSLGKGTDYGYTF
-	TRBV7-2	TRBJ2-3	many	TGTGCCAGCAGCTTAGCGGGACCGCAATCGGGGACAGATACGCAGTATTTT	CASSLAGPQSGTDTQYF
-	TRBV7-2	TRBJ2-1	many	TGTGCCAGCAGCTGGTCCTACAATGAGCAGTTCTTC	CASSWSYNEQFF
TRBD1	TRBV7-2	TRBJ2-3	few	TGTGCCAGCAGCCTGGACAGGGCTAGCACAGATACGCAGTATTTT	CASSLDRASTDTQYF
-	TRBV7-2	TRBJ2-1	many	TGTGCCAGCACCACGGGGCCTGAGCAGTTCTTC	CASTTGPEQFF
TRBD1	TRBV5-1	TRBJ2-5	many	TGCGCCAGCAGCGGACAGGGTACGGAGACCCAGTACTTC	CASSGQGTETQYF
-	TRBV4-2	TRBJ1-1	many	TGTGCCAGCAGCCAAGCCCAGATTGGGACTGAAGCTTTCTTT	CASSQAQIGTEAFF
-	TRBV4-2	TRBJ2-4	many	TGTGCCAGCAGCCAAGGGACTTTGGGGGACATTCAGTACTTC	CASSQGTLGDIQYF
-	TRBV6-5	TRBJ1-2	-	TGTGCCAGCAGTTACTCGAGGGCCAGGGGACTTGGTGGCTACACCTTC	CASSYSRARGLGGYTF
-	TRBV10-3	TRBJ1-2	few	TGTGCCATCAGTGAGTCAGAGGGAGCATCTAACTATGGCTACACCTTC	CAISESEGASNYGYTF
-	TRBV20-1	TRBJ2-5	many	TGCAGTGCTCCTATAGCGGCGAAGACCCAGTACTTC	CSAPIAAKTQYF
TRBD2	TRBV7-2	TRBJ2-5	few	TGTGCCAGCAGCTGGCTAGCGGGGAGGCAAGAGACCCAGTACTTC	CASSWLAGRQETQYF
-	TRBV24-1	TRBJ1-1	many	TGTGCCACCAGTGATGCCGGGACGGCGGACACTGAAGCTTTCTTT	CATSDAGTADTEAFF
TRBD1	TRBV5-1	TRBJ1-1	many	TGCGCCAGCAGCTTGTCCAGGGGGACTGAAGCTTTCTTT	CASSLSRGTEAFF
TRBD2	TRBV7-2	TRBJ2-5	many	TGTGCCAGCAGCTTTTTGTTAGCGGGAGGGAGGCAAGAGACCCAGTACTTC	CASSFLLAGGRQETQYF
TRBD1	TRBV28	TRBJ1-2	many	TGTGCCAGCAGGACAGGGCCAAACTATGGCTACACCTTC	CASRTGPNYGYTF
-	TRBV3-1	TRBJ2-4	-	TGTGCCAGCAGCCAAGACGTCAGACTCAAAAACATTCAGTACTTC	CASSQDVRLKNIQYF
-	TRBV14	TRBJ1-2	many	TGTGCCAGCAGCCAAGATCGGGGAGCCGTCTATGGCTACACCTTC	CASSQDRGAVYGYTF
TRBD1	TRBV12-3/TRBV12-4	TRBJ1-6	-	TGTGCCAGCAGCCGGGGACAGGTAGATTCACCCCTCCACTTT	CASSRGQVDSPLHF
-	TRBV20-1	TRBJ2-3	many	TGCAGTGCTAGAGCGTACGAGGGGCAAGATACGCAGTATTTT	CSARAYEGQDTQYF
TRBD2	TRBV7-9	TRBJ2-1	few	TGTGCCAGCAGCTGGGAAGCGGGAGGAGGGTTCTTC	CASSWEAGGGFF